This T cell receptor beta chain is drawn from a study of Graves' ophthalmopathy and Graves' hyperthyroidism. About the study: The study drew peripheral blood at initial diagnosis, before any treatment.

V lost 8 bases and J 1 base, leaving 9 bases between the germline ends. Germline V gene sequence: CDR1 MNHNY, CDR2 SVGAGI (reference sequence). The CDR3 covers 13 residues. Each donor who had ophthalmopathy showed moderate-to-severe activity, a CAS of ≥3, a NOSPECS of ≥4, and a duration under 3 months. PBMCs were obtained from approximately 10 ml of fresh peripheral blood. Findings and limits, study-wide: Appearing in blood as well were most expanded thyroid clonotypes above 0.001 frequency.

As regards this clonotype: Its antigen is not known.

Amplification targeted the TCR beta CDR3 regions, with RNA transcripts as the source material. The library came from an HTBI-primed first-round RT-PCR and a second-round multiplex PCR. TCRdb called the multiplex PCR reads again in MiXCR, with one record for every CDR3 protein. The sample yields hundreds of thousands of distinct CDR3 sequences, 45% seen once. The clonotype comes from an adult man with Graves' ophthalmopathy. The V and J genes are TRBV6-6 and TRBJ1-3; D ambiguous. The specimen was peripheral blood. CDR3: CASPSLSGNTIYF. The DNA for the CDR3 is TGTGCCAGCCCATCTTTGTCTGGAAACACCATATATTTT.